These T cell receptor beta chains were read from a single sample in a study of T cell responses to AZD1222 COVID-19 vaccine. The table came from immunoSEQ multiplex PCR; TCRdb's copy has only in-frame clones and leaves some out. This sample has more than 150,000 clones; approximately 87% occur once, and the top ten carry approximately 9.1%. The sample was peripheral blood, taken 28 days after the second AZD1222 dose. These receptors came from an adult who received the AZD1222 COVID-19 vaccine. CDR3s include the opening cysteine and the closing phenylalanine or tryptophan. Fields, in order: CDR3 length, J gene, V gene, D gene, CDR3 DNA, CDR3 protein. The D gene is left open where the match is weak.

17,TRBJ2-5,TRBV11-2,TRBD2,TGTGCCAGCAGCGTTAGCGGGAGGGCCGGGAGTGGAGAGACCCAGTACTTC,CASSVSGRAGSGETQYF
13,TRBJ1-1,TRBV3-1/TRBV3-2,NA,TGTGCCAGCAGCCAAGATACGCGACTTAAGGCTTTCTTT,CASSQDTRLKAFF
12,TRBJ2-7,TRBV5-4,NA,TGTGCCAGCGCCAATCAGGGAGGCGAGCAGTACTTC,CASANQGGEQYF
15,TRBJ2-4,TRBV4-3,NA,TGCGCCAGCAGCCAAGATCTCATAGCCAAAAACATTCAGTACTTC,CASSQDLIAKNIQYF
14,TRBJ2-7,TRBV28,NA,TGTGCCAGCATCCCGGGAAGGGCCTCCTACGAGCAGTACTTC,CASIPGRASYEQYF
14,TRBJ1-6,TRBV7-2,NA,TGTGCCAGCAGCTTAGGCCGTCCCGATTCACCCCTCCACTTT,CASSLGRPDSPLHF
15,TRBJ2-2,TRBV18,NA,TGTGCCAGCTCACCGAACGGTCGGAACACCGGGGAGCTGTTTTTT,CASSPNGRNTGELFF
15,TRBJ1-2,TRBV4-1,TRBD1,TGCGCCAGCAGCCATATGGACAGGGCGGATTATGGCTACACCTTC,CASSHMDRADYGYTF
16,TRBJ1-3,TRBV2,NA,TGTGCCAGCAGAGTGGACAGCCGGGTGGGAGGAAACACCATATATTTT,CASRVDSRVGGNTIYF
15,TRBJ1-1,TRBV28,NA,TGTGCCAGCAGCACACCGGGACCCTCGAACACTGAAGCTTTCTTT,CASSTPGPSNTEAFF
15,TRBJ2-7,TRBV28,TRBD2,TGTGCCAGCAGTTTAGGGGGCGGGAGGGCCTACGAGCAGTACTTC,CASSLGGGRAYEQYF
15,TRBJ2-3,TRBV4-3,NA,TGCGCCAGCAGCCAGGCCACGCTAGGTACAGATACGCAGTATTTT,CASSQATLGTDTQYF